These 2 T cell receptor beta chains share one sample of origin, sequenced in a study of blood T cell repertoires in COVID-19. The assay was immunoSEQ multiplex PCR, and TCRdb's table has in-frame clones only and misses some. The sample yields 140,000 or so clones, more than 75% seen once. The sample comprised peripheral blood. These TCRs come from a woman older than 75 with acute or convalescent COVID-19.

The DNA of the CDR3 is TGTGCCAGCAGCTTGGGGAGCGGACTATTGAATGGCTACACCTTC. It is translated as CASSLGSGLLNGYTF. V usage is TRBV5-6 and J usage is TRBJ1-2; D gene unclear. The CDR3 has 15 amino acids. V dropped 0 bases and J dropped 6 bases, with 15 bases sitting between them. Germline V gene lookup returns CDR1 SGHDT and CDR2 YYEEEE. The full variable domain, completed using reference TRBV5-6 and TRBJ1-2, is DAGVTQSPTHLIKTRGQQVTLRCSPKSGHDTVSWYQQALGQGPQFIFQYYEEEERQRGNFPDRFSGHQFPNYSSELNVNALLLGDSALYLCASSLGSGLLNGYTFGSGTRLTVV.

V and J are TRBV24-1 and TRBJ2-5, with 9 nucleotides matching TRBD1. V was clipped by 4 bases and J by 3 bases; unmatched bases: 5. Germline CDR1 reads KGHDR; CDR2 reads SFDVKD. The CDR3 has 15 residues. The CDR3 nucleotides read TGTGCCACCAGTGAAACAGGGGGCGGGGAAGAGACCCAGTACTTC. It encodes CATSETGGGEETQYF.